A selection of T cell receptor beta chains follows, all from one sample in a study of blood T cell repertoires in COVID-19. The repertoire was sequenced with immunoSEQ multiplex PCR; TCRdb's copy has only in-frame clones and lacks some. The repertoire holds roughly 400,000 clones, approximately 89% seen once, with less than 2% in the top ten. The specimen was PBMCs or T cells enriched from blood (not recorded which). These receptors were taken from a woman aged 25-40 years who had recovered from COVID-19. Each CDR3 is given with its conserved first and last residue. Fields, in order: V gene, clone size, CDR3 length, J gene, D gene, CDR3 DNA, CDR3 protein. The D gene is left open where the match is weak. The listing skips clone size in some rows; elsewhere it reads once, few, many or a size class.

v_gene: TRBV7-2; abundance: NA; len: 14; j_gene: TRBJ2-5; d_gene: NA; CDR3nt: TGTGCCAGCAGCTTAGCGGGGGGACAAGAGACCCAGTACTTC; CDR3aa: CASSLAGGQETQYF
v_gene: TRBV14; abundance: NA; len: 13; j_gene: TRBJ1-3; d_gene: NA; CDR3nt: TGTGCCAGCAGCCTGGGGCCCGGAAACACCATATATTTT; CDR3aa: CASSLGPGNTIYF
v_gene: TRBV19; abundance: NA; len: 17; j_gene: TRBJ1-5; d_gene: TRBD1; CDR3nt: TGTGCCAGTAGCCCGGGACAGGGGGCTGGAGGCAATCAGCCCCAGCATTTT; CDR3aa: CASSPGQGAGGNQPQHF
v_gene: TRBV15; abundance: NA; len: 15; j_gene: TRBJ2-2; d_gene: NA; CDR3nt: TGTGCCACCAGCAGAGCCGAGAGAAGTACCGGGGAGCTGTTTTTT; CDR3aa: CATSRAERSTGELFF
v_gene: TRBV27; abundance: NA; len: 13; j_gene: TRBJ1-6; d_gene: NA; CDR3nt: TGTGCCAGCAGTTTAATCGGGGTTTCGCCCCTCCACTTT; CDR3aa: CASSLIGVSPLHF
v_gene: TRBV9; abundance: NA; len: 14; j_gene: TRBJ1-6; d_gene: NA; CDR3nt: TGTGCCAGCAGCGTGACAGGTTATGGTTCACCCCTCCACTTT; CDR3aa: CASSVTGYGSPLHF
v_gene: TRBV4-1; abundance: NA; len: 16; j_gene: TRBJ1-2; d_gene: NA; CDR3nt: TGCGCCAGCAGCCAAGGTTCCGAGTTCTACGTCTATGGCTACACCTTC; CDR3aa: CASSQGSEFYVYGYTF
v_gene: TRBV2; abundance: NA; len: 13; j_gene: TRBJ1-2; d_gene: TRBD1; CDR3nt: TGTGCCAGCAGTAGTCAGGGGGCGTTTGGCTACACCTTC; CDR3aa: CASSSQGAFGYTF
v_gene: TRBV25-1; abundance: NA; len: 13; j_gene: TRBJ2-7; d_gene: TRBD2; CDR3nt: TGTGCCAGCGAGACTAGCGGGACCTACGAGCAGTACTTC; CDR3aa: CASETSGTYEQYF
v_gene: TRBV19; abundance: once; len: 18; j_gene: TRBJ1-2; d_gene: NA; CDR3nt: TGTGCCAGTAGTGTTCACAGGCTCAGAATCACCCAGAACTATGGCTACACCTTC; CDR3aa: CASSVHRLRITQNYGYTF
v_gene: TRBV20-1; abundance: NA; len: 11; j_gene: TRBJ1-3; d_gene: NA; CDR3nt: TGCAGTGCTAGCATCCGGAACACCATATATTTT; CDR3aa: CSASIRNTIYF
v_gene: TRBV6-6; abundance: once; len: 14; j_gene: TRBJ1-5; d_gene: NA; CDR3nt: TGTGCCAGCAGTTACACAGGGTTTGGTCAGCCCCAGCATTTT; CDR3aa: CASSYTGFGQPQHF
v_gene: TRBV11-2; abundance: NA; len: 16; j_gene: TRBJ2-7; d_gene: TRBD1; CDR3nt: TGTGCCAGCAGCTTAGCGTGGCAGGGGGACGTCTACGAGCAGTACTTC; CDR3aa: CASSLAWQGDVYEQYF
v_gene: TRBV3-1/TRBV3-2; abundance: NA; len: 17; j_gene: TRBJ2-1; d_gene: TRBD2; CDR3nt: TGTGCCAGCAGCCAAGCCCAGGTCACTAGCGAGAACAATGAGCAGTTCTTC; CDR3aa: CASSQAQVTSENNEQFF
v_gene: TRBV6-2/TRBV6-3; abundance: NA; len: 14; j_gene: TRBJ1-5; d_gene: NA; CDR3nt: TGTGCCAGCAGTCTGACAGTTCGACATCAGCCCCAGCATTTT; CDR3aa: CASSLTVRHQPQHF
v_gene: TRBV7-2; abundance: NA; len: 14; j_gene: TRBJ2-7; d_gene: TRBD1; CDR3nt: TGTGCCAGCAGCTTAAGGGACAGGGCCTACGAGCAGTACTTC; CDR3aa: CASSLRDRAYEQYF
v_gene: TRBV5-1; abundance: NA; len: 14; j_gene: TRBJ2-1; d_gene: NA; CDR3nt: TGCGCCAGCAGCTTGGACATTCTGGACAATGAGCAGTTCTTC; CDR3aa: CASSLDILDNEQFF
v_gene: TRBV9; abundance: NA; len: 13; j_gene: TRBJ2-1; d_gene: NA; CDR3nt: TGTGCCAGCAGCGTAGATGGGGCGCATGAGCAGTTCTTC; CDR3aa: CASSVDGAHEQFF
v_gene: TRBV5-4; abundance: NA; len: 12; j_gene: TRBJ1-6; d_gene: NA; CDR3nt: TGTGCCAGCAGCGCCGGTTTCTCACCCCTCCACTTT; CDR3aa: CASSAGFSPLHF
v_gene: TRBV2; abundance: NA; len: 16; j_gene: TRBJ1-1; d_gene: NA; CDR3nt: TGTGCCAGCAGTGAAGCCCGGGGAGGGTTAAGAGTTGAAGCTTTCTTT; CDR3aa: CASSEARGGLRVEAFF
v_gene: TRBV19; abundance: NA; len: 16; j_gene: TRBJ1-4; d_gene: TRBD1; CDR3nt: TGTGCCAGTATCCCGACAGGGGCGTATGCCAATGAAAAACTGTTTTTT; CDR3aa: CASIPTGAYANEKLFF
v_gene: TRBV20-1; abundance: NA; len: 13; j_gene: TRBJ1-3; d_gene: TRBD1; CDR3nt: TGCAGTGCTAATGACAGGGCTGGAAACACCATATATTTT; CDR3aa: CSANDRAGNTIYF
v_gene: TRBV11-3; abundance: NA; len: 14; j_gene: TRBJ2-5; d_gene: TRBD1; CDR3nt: TGTGCCAGCAGCAAAAGGGACAGGGAAGAGACCCAGTACTTC; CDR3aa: CASSKRDREETQYF
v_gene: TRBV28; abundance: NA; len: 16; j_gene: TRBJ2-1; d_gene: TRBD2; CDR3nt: TGTGCCAGCAGTTTGATTCGGTTGCCTAGCGGCAATGAGCAGTTCTTC; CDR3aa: CASSLIRLPSGNEQFF
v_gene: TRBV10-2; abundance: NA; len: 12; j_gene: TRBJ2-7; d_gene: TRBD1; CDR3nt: TGCGCCAGCCGGACAGGGACCTACGAGCAGTACTTC; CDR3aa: CASRTGTYEQYF
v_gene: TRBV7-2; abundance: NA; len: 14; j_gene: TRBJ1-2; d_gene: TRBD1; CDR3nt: TGTGCCAGCAGCCGGGCGCAGGGGGCGCGGGGCTACACCTTC; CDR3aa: CASSRAQGARGYTF
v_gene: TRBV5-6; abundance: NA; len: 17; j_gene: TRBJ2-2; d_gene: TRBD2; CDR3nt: TGTGCCAGCGGAGACCCTAGCGGGAGGAGTGACACCGGGGAGCTGTTTTTT; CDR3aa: CASGDPSGRSDTGELFF
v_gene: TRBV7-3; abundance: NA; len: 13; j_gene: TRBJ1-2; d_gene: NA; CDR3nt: TGTGCCAGCAGCAGGGGTAAAGACTATGGCTACACCTTC; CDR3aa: CASSRGKDYGYTF
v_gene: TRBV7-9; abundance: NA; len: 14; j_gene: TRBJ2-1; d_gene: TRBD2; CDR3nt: TGTGCCAGCAGCCTCGGGGGGGAATACAATGAGCAGTTCTTC; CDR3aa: CASSLGGEYNEQFF
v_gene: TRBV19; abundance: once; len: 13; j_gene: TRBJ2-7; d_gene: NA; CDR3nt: TGTGCCAGTAGTGGGGCAGGGGCCTACGAGCAGTACTTC; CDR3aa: CASSGAGAYEQYF
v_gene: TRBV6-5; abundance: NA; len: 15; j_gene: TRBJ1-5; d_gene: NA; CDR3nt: TGTGCCAGCACCCCCCCCCTCCGGGACAATCAGCCCCAGCATTTT; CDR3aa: CASTPPLRDNQPQHF
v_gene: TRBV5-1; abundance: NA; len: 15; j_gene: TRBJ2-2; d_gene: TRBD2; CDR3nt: TGCGCCAGCAGGACCGGGACTAGCGCTGTCGGGGAGCTGTTTTTT; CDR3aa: CASRTGTSAVGELFF
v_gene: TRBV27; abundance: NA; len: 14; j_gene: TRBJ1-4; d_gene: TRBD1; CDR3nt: TGTGCCAGCAGGCCGACAGGGGGGAATGAAAAACTGTTTTTT; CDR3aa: CASRPTGGNEKLFF
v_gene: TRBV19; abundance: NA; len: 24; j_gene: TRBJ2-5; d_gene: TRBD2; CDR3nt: TGTGCCAGTAGTTCTTCCCCAGGACAGGGATGGACTAGCGGGCCCTGGGGAAGCCAAGAGACCCAGTACTTC; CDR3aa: CASSSSPGQGWTSGPWGSQETQYF
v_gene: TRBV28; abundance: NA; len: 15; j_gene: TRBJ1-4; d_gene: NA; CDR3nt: TGTGCCAGCAGGACTGAGCCCGGCACTAATGAAAAACTGTTTTTT; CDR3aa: CASRTEPGTNEKLFF
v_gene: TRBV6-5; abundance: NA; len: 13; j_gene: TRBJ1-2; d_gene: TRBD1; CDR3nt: TGTGCCAGCAGTTCAACAGGGGGCTTTGACTACACCTTC; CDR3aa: CASSSTGGFDYTF
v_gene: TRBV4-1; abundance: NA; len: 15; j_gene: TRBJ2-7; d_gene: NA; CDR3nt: TGCGCCAGCAGCCCCTACCATCCAGGGCCGGCCGAGCAGTACTTC; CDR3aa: CASSPYHPGPAEQYF
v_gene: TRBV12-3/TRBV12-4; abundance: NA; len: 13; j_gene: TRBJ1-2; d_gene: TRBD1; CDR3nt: TGTGCCAGCGGCTACAGGGGGGAATATGGCTACACCTTC; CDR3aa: CASGYRGEYGYTF
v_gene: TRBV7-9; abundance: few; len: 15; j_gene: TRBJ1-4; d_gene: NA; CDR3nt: TGTGCCAGCAGCTTAGGGAGGACAGCGAATGAAAAACTGTTTTTT; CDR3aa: CASSLGRTANEKLFF